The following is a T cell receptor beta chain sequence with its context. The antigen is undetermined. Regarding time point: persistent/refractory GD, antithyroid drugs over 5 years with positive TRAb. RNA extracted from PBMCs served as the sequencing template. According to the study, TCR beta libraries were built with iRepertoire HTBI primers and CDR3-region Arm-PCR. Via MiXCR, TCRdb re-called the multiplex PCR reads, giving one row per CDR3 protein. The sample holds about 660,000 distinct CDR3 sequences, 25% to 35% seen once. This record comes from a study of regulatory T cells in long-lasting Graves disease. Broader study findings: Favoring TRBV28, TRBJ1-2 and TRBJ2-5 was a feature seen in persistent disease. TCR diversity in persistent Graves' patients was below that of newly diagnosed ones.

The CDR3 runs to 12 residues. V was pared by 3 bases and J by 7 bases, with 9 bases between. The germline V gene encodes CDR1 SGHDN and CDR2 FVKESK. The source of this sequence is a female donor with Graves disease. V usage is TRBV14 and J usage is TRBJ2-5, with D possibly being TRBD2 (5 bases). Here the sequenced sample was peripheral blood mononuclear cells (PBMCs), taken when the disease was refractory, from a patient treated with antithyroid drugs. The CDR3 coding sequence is TGTGCCAGCAGCCAGAGCGAGGGGACCCAGTACTTC. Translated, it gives CASSQSEGTQYF.